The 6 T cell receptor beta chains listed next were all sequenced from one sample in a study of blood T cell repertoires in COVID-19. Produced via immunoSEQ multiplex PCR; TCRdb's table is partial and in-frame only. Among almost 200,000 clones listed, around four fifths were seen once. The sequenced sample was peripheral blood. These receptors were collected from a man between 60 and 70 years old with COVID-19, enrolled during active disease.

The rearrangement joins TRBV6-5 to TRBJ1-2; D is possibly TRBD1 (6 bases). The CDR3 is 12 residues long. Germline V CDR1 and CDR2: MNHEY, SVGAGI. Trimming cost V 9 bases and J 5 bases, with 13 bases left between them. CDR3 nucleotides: TGTGCCAGTACAGGGCGGGGGTATGGCTACACCTTC. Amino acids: CASTGRGYGYTF.

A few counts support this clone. In DNA form, the CDR3 reads TGTGCCAGCAGTTTCGGTCCGAGCTCCTATAATTCACCCCTCCACTTT. Translated, it gives CASSFGPSSYNSPLHF. This chain uses TRBV27 with TRBJ1-6; D not resolved. The germline V gene encodes CDR1 MNHEY and CDR2 SMNVEV (reference sequence). The CDR3 covers 16 residues. V was trimmed by 3 bases and J by 0 bases, leaving 9 bases between them.

The CDR3 nucleotides are TGTGCCAGCAGCGACATGGACACGGCAATCTATGGCTACACCTTC. Its translation: CASSDMDTAIYGYTF. This chain uses TRBV2 with TRBJ1-2; TRBD1 might be the D (5 bases). Germline V gene data show CDR1 as SNHLY and CDR2 as FYNNEI. There are 15 residues in the CDR3. Between the trimmed V and J ends, which lost 6 bases and 4 bases, there was a span of 18 bases.

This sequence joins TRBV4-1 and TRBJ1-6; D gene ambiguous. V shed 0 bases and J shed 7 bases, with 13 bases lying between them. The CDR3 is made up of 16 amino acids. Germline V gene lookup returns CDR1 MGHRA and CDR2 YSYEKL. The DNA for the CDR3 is TGCGCCAGCAGCCAAGATGTTAGACTTGGAAATTCACCCCTCCACTTT. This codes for CASSQDVRLGNSPLHF.

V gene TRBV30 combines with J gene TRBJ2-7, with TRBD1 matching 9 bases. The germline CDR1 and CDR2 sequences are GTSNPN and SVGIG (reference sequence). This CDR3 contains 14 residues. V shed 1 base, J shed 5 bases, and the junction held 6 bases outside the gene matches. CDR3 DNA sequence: TGTGCCTGGAGTGCCATGGGACAGGGCAACGAGCAGTACTTC. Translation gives CAWSAMGQGNEQYF.

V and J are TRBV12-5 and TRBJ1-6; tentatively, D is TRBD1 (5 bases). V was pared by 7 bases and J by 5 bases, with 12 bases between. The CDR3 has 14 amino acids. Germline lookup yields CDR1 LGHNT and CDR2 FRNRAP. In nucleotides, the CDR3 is TGTGCTAGTGATGGACACTACCATAATTCACCCCTCCACTTT. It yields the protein CASDGHYHNSPLHF.